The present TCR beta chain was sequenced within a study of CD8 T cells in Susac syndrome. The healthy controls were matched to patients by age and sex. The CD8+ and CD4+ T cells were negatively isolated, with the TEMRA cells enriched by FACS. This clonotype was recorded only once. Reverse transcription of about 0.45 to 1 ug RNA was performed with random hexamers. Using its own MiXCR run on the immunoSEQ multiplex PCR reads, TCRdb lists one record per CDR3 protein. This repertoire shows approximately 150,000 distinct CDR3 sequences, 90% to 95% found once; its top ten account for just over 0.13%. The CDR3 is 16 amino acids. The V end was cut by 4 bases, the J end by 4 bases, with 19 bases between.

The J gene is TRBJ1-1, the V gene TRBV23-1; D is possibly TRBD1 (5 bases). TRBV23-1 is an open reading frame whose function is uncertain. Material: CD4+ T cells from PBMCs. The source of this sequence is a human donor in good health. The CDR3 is CASSLVGEVGTTEAFF. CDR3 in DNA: TGCGCCAGCAGTCTAGTCGGGGAGGTTGGGACCACTGAAGCTTTCTTT.